This paragraph covers one T cell receptor beta chain sequence. The antigen is unknown. A junction boundary mismatches the germline segment, possibly from a read error. Germline loops: CDR1 SSHAT, CDR2 FNYEAQ (reference sequence). The CDR3 loop spans 15 amino acids. The record originates from a study of shared clonotypes between healthy human individuals. Findings and caveats of the study: Rarefaction indicated that sorted-subset sequencing remained incomplete although depth was large.

Generated by immunoSEQ multiplex PCR, the TCRdb table keeps only in-frame clones and is missing some. The sample comprises over a million clones, 60% to 80% of which are singletons, and approximately 1.5% rests with the top ten. The clonotype was recovered from a man aged 18 to 30 in good health. V gene TRBV7-7 combines with J gene TRBJ2-7; 10 nucleotides match TRBD1. Sequencing used memory CD4+ T cells sorted from blood. Noted subset: CD45RA-negative fraction. CDR3 nucleotide sequence: TGTGCTAGCAGCTTAGGGACAGGGGCTCTATACGAGCAGTACTTC. Amino acid sequence: CASSLGTGALYEQYF.